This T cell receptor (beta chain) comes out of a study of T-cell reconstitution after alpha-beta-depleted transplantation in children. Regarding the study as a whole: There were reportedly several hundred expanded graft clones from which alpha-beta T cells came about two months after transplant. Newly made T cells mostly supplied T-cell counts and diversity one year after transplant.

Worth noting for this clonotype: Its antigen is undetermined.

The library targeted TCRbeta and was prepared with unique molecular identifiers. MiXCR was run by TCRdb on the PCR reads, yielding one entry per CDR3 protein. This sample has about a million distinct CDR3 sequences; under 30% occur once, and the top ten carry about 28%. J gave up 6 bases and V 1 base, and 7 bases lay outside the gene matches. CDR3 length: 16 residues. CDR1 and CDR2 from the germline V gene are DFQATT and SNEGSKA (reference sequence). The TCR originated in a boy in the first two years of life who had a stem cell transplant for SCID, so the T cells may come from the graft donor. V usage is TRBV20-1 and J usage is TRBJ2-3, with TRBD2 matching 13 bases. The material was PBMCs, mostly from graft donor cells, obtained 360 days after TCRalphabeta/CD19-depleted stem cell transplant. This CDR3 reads CSARGFGLAGVDTQYF. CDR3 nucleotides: TGCAGTGCTAGAGGGTTCGGACTAGCGGGGGTGGATACGCAGTATTTT.